Below, one T cell receptor beta chain is given with its context. This CDR3 contains 15 residues. Germline CDR1 and CDR2: SGDLS and YYNGEE. V was shortened by 4 bases and J by 0 bases, with 11 bases between the two germline ends. The sample comes from a study of cytomegalovirus exposure and HLA in healthy donors. Primers for the PCR totalled 60 Vbeta and 13 Jbeta. Sequencing was performed with immunoSEQ multiplex PCR; in TCRdb, only in-frame clones are kept and a portion is missing. The sample consists of about 120,000 clones, 60% to 85% of them appearing once. The sequencing sample was made of PBMCs. The receptor was isolated from a female donor in good health and CMV-seronegative. The chain employs TRBV9 and TRBJ1-3; unclear D gene. CDR3 in DNA: TGTGCCAGCAGCCAGCCCGACATCTCTGGAAACACCATATATTTT. It codes for CASSQPDISGNTIYF.